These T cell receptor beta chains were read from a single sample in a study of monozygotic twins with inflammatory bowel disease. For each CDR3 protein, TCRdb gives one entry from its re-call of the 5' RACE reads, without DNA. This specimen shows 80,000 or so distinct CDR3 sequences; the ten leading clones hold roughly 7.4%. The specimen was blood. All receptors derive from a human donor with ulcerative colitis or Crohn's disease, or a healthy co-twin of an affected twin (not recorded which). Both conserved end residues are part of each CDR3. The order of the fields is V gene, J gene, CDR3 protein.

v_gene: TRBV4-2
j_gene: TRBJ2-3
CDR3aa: CASSQGLSIGEMKPNTQYF

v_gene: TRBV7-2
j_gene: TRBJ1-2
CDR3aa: CASSLGGSGFYGYTF

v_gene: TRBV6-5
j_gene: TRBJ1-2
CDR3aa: CASSYGPGTPVVNYGYTF

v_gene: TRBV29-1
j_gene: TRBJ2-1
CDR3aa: CSVEGLAGSDEQFF

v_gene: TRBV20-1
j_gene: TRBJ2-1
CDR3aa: CSALQGRREQFF

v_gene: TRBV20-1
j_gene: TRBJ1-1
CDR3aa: CSARGILLQGANTEAFF

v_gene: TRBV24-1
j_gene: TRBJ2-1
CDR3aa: CATAAGRWTSSYNEQFF

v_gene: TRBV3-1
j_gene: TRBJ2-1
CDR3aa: CASSQGGRGGNEQFF

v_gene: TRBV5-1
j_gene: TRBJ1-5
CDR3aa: CASSLEGQGAQHF

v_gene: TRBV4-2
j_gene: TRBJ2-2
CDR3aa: CASSLTGATSGELFF

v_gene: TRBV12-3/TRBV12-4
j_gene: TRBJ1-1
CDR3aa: CASSLVGGIEAFF

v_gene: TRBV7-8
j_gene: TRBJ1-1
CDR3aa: CASSLVGSVREAFF

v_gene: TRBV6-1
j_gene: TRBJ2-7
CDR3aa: CASSPVGGMFGYEQYF

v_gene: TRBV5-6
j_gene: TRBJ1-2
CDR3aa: CASSLIRASGYTF

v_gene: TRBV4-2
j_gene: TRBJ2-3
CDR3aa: CASSQERTLLAGAGDTQYF

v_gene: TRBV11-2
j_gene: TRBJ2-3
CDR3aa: CASSLGTGRHTDTQYF

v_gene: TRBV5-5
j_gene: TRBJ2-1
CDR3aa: CASSLVGTSNEQFF

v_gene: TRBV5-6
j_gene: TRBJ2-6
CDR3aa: CASGGRHGANVLTF

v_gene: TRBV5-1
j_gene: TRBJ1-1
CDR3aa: CASSWAGTAGEAFF

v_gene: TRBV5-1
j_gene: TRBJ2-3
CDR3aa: CASSFWRDTDTQYF

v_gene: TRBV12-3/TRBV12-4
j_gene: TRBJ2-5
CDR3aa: CASSLIGLEETQYF

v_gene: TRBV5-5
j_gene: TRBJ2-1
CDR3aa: CASSKFGEVNEQFF

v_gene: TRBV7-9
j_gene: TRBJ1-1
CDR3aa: CASSYRFDTEAFF

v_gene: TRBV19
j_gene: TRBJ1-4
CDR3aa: CATRLFGGTVNEKLFF

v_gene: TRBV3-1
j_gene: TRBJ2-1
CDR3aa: CASSPSQGTNEQFF

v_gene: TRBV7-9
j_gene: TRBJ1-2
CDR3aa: CASSDTTWTRDGYTF

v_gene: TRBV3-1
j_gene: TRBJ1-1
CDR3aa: CASSLRGSTEAFF

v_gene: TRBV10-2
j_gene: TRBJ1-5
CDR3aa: CASSAGVGQPQHF

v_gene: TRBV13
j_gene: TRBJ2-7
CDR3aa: CASSLAQGRWRADYEQYF

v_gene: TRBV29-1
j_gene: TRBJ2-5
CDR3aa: CSLSSGPQETQYF

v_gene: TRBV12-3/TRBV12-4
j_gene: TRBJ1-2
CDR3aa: CASSSMTVDYGYTF

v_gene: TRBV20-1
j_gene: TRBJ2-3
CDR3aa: CSALDTTSTDTQYF

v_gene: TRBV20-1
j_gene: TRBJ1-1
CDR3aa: CSARGGQTEAFF

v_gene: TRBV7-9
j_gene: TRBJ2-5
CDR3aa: CASTLLAAETQYF

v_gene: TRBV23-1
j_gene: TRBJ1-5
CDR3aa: CASTHDQPQHF

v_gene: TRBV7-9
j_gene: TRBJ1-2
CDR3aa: CASSPRRTPLSGYGYTF

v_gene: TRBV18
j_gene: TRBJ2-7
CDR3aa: CASSPFTSGGSVAQYF

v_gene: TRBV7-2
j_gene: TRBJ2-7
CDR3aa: CASSSLQGYEQYF

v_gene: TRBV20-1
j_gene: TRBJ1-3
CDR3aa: CSAGGLTGRGNTIYF

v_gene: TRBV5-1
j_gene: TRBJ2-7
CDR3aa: CASSSLYEQYF

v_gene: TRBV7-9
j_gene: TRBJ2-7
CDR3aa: CASSQGSYEQYF

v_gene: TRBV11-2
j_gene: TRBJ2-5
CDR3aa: CASSLEAAGTQYF

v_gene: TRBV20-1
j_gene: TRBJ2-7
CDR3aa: CSGAGTGPYEQYF

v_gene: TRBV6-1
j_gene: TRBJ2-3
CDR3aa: CASSAGTITDTQYF